The 4 T cell receptor beta chains listed next were all sequenced from one sample in a study of blood T cell repertoires in COVID-19. Libraries were prepared by immunoSEQ multiplex PCR; TCRdb keeps only in-frame clonotypes and omits some of them. Of roughly 500,000 clones listed, 80% to 90% were seen once; the top ten hold approximately 3%. Material for sequencing was peripheral blood. These receptors all stem from a human donor in a cohort sampled during active COVID-19.

The sample holds one count of this clone. In nucleotides, the CDR3 is TGTGCCAGCAGTGCGCAGGGGGCGCTAGACAACGAGCAGTACTTC. Its translation: CASSAQGALDNEQYF. V is TRBV28 and J is TRBJ2-7, with 8 bases aligning to TRBD1. The trim removed 5 bases at V and 5 bases at J, leaving 11 bases unmatched. Germline V CDR1 and CDR2: MDHEN, SYDVKM. The CDR3 spans 15 residues.

The chain employs TRBV28 and TRBJ2-1; TRBD1 matches 10 bases. After removal of 3 bases from V and 16 bases from J, the junction contained 3 bases not matched to a gene. The length of the CDR3 is 11 residues. The germline CDR1 and CDR2 sequences are MDHEN and SYDVKM. The CDR3 region is CASSLDRGFFF. CDR3 nucleotides: TGTGCCAGCAGTTTGGACAGGGGGTTTTTCTTC.

The chain is built from TRBV27 and TRBJ2-4; D is uncertain. The CDR3 is made up of 15 amino acids. Between the trimmed V and J ends, which lost 3 bases and 0 bases, there was a span of 9 bases. CDR1 and CDR2 (germline): MNHEY, SMNVEV (reference sequence). The CDR3 nucleotides read TGTGCCAGCAGTTTGAACACCCTAGCCAAAAACATTCAGTACTTC. This codes for CASSLNTLAKNIQYF.

This rearrangement joins TRBV6-5 to TRBJ2-7, with 7 bases fitting TRBD2. Germline trimming cut 6 bases from V and 6 bases from J; bases unmatched to any gene: 5. CDR3 length equals 12 residues. Germline V CDR1 and CDR2: MNHEY, SVGAGI. As DNA, the CDR3 is TGTGCCAGCAGGACCGTAGCGGGCGAGCAGTACTTC. Residues: CASRTVAGEQYF.